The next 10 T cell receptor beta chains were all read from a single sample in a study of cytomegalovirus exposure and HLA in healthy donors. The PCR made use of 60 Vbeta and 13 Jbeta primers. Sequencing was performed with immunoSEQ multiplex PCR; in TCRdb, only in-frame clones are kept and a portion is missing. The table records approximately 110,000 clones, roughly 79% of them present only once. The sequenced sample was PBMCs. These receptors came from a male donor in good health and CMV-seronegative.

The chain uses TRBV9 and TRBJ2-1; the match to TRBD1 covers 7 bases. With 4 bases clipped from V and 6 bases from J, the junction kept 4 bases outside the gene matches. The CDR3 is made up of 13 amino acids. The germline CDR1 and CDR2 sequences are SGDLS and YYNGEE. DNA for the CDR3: TGTGCCAGCAGCCAGGGACAGTCCAATGAGCAGTTCTTC. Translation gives CASSQGQSNEQFF.

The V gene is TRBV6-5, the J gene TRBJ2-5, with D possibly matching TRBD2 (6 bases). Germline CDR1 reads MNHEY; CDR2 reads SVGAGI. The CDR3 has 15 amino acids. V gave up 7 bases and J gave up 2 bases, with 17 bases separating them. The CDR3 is CASIYSGVLQETQYF. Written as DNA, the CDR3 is TGTGCCAGCATTTATTCGGGGGTACTTCAAGAGACCCAGTACTTC.

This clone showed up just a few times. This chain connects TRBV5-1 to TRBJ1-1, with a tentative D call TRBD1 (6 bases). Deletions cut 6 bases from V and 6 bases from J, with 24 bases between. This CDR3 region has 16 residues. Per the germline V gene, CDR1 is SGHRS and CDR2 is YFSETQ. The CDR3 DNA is TGCGCCAGCAAGGGACACCGAATTTTCAACGGGTCTGAAGCTTTCTTT. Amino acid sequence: CASKGHRIFNGSEAFF.

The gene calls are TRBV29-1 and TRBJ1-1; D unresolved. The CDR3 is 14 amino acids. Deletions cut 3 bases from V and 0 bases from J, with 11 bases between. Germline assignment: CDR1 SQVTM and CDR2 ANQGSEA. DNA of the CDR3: TGCAGCGTTGAGGGCGTCCTAATGAACACTGAAGCTTTCTTT. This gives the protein CSVEGVLMNTEAFF. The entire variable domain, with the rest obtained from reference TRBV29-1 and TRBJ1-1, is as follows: SAVISQKPSRDICQRGTSLTIQCQVDSQVTMMFWYRQQPGQSLTLIATANQGSEATYESGFVIDKFPISRPNLTFSTLTVSNMSPEDSSIYLCSVEGVLMNTEAFFGQGTRLTVV.

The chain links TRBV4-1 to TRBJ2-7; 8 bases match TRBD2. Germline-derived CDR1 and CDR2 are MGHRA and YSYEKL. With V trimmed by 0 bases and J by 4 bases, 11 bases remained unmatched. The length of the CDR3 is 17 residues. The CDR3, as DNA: TGCGCCAGCAGCCAAGAGCCCCTGCCGGGAGGGCCATACGAGCAGTACTTC. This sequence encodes CASSQEPLPGGPYEQYF.

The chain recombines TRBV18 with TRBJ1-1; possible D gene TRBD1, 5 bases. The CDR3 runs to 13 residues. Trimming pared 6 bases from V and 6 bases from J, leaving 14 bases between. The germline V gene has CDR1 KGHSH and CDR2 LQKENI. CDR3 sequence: CASSDQGIAEAFF. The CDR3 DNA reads TGTGCCAGCTCCGACCAGGGAATCGCTGAAGCTTTCTTT. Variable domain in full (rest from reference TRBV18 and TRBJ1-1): NAGVMQNPRHLVRRRGQEARLRCSPMKGHSHVYWYRQLPEEGLKFMVYLQKENIIDESGMPKERFSAEFPKEGPSILRIQQVVRGDSAAYFCASSDQGIAEAFFGQGTRLTVV.

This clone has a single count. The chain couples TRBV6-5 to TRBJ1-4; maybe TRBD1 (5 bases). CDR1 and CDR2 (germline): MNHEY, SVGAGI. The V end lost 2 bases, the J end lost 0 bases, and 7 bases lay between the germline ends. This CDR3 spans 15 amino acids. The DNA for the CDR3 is TGTGCCAGCAGTTACAGGGGCACAACTAATGAAAAACTGTTTTTT. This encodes CASSYRGTTNEKLFF.

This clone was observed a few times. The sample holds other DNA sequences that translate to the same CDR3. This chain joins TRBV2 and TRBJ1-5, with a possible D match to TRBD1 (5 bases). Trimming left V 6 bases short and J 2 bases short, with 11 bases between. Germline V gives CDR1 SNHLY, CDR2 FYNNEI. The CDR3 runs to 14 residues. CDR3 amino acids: CASSRSRGNQPQHF. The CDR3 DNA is TGTGCCAGCAGCCGGTCCAGGGGCAATCAGCCCCAGCATTTT.

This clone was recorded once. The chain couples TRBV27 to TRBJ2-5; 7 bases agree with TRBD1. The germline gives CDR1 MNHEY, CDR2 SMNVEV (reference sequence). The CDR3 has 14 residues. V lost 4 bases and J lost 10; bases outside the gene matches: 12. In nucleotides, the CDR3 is TGTGCCAGCAGTTCCCATCGACAGGGTGCGGTCCAGTACTTC. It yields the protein CASSSHRQGAVQYF.

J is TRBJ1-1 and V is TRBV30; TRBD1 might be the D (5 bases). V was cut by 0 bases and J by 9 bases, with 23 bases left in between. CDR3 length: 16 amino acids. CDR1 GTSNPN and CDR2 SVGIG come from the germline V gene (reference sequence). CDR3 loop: CAWSVRPGTGDIKAFF. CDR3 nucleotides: TGTGCCTGGAGTGTAAGGCCGGGTACGGGGGATATCAAAGCTTTCTTT.